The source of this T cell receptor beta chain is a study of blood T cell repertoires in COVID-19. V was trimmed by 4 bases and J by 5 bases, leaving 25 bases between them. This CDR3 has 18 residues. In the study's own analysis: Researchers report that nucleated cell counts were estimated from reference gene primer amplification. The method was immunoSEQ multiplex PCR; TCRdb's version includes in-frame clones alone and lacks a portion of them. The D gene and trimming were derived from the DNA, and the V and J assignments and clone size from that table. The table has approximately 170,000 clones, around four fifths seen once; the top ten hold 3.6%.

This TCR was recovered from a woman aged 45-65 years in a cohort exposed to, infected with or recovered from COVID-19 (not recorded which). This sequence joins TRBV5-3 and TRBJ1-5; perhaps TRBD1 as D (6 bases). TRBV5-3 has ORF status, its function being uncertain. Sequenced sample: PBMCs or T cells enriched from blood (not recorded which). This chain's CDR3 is CARSLETDSHLTDQPQHF. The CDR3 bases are TGTGCCAGAAGCCTGGAAACGGACAGCCACTTAACGGATCAGCCCCAGCATTTT.